This record covers a single T cell receptor (beta chain). The antigen it recognizes is unknown. The junction departs from germline at one end; a sequencing error may be responsible. In total, fewer than 750 healthy bone marrow donors made up the cohort. At the time of sampling, every cohort member was nominally healthy, though immune exposures that went unrecorded were likely present. The donor was CMV seropositive and was included in the group of 250 to 300 seropositive cohort members. Each donor provided a peripheral blood sample, and peripheral blood mononuclear cells were used for TCR beta sequencing. The Qiagen DNeasy Blood Extraction Kit was used to extract genomic DNA from the blood cell samples. CDR1 is given as LNHNV and CDR2 as YYDKDF, both from the germline V gene (reference sequence). From the cysteine through the phenylalanine, the CDR3 covers 15 amino acids. The kept DNA is CDR3 alone, 45 bases in frame from the first base.

The method behind the library was the immunoSEQ multiplex PCR assay. The multiplex PCR relied on a mix of 60 forward primers for TCR Vbeta segments and 13 reverse primers for TCR Jbeta segments. Amplification of the CDR3 region of rearranged TCR beta genes was performed with a multiplex PCR assay on genomic DNA. On the Illumina HiSeq System, the amplified TCR beta libraries were sequenced as 87-base-pair reads. The original pipeline was this. In a later analysis, tens of millions of unique TCR beta chains were counted across the 500 to 850 repertoires, and roughly 10 million of these chains were shared by at least two donors. Raw reads were error-corrected and collapsed into unique sequences by a nearest-neighbor algorithm in which closely related sequences were merged to remove PCR and sequencing errors. V, D and J gene segments were assigned by aligning CDR3 sequences to IMGT reference sequences. Each retained sequence needed at least a six-nucleotide match to both a V gene segment and a J gene segment. A rearrangement counted as productive if the CDR3 had no stop codons and remained in frame with V and J, and every other rearrangement counted as non-productive. Following IMGT convention, CDR3 was defined as the stretch from the second conserved V-encoded cysteine to the conserved J-encoded phenylalanine. The earlier analysis of about 560 of the donors excluded any sequence lacking an unambiguous match to a single V gene segment. In an earlier analysis of about 590 of the donors, a V segment was called functional when productive rearrangements were above 56.7%, and segregating when the standard deviation between donors exceeded 5%. A statistical classification framework was built to diagnose cytomegalovirus status from the catalog of TCR beta chain sequences. A later analysis assigned V and J genes by comparing TCR nucleotide sequences with IMGT/GENE-DB human TR gene sequences. The TCRdist pipeline was used in a later analysis to assign CDR3 sequences and most-parsimonious VDJ recombination scenarios. In a later analysis, every TCR beta chain was defined by the combination of its CDR3 amino acid sequence and its V-gene family, and reads without a unique V-gene family were dropped. To address suspected cross-contamination and a sequencing artifact, a later analysis removed a few hundred highly shared, low-generation-probability nucleotide sequences. A later analysis calculated a clonal expansion index for each public chain from normalized within-repertoire ranks of inferred template counts. In a later analysis, generation probabilities were computed using a VDJ recombination model fitted to out-of-frame rearrangements, and the results were checked against IGoR. Hypergeometric tests were used in a later analysis to score TCR-TCR, TCR-HLA and TCR-CMV co-occurrence, with a repertoire-size bias correction applied to the TCR pairs. False discovery rates were estimated in a later analysis by permuting HLA or CMV assignments 20 times. In a later analysis, co-occurring TCRs were grouped using DBSCAN, with TCRdist sequence similarity added in when clustering inside HLA-allele-positive subsets. Co-occurrence clustering excluded repertoires with fewer than 30,000 or more than 120,000 public chains, plus five with anomalous nucleotide sharing. TCRdb took over this immuneACCESS table, retaining in-frame rearrangements with V and J assigned. Such tables are incomplete; in checked studies, under half of the missing clones stem from an unresolved V gene, and the remainder is unexplained. V and J calls and clone size come straight from that table; D and trimming were deduced from the DNA. The sample has 100,000 to 150,000 clones on record, more than 75% of them singletons. Of the sample, 11% is held by the ten largest clones.

This sample is part of a study of cytomegalovirus exposure and HLA in healthy donors (dated by TCRdb to 2015 to 2018). Broadly, across the study: In an earlier analysis of under 750 of the donors, under 300 Gb of sequence data and 90 million to 130 million unique TCR beta sequences from about 190 million T cells were reported. An early release that covered fewer than 800 HLA-typed donors contained approximately 300 gigabases of sequencing data and tens of millions of unique TCR sequences. Of the approximately 370 genotyped donors, roughly 76% were placed in the genetic ancestry cluster associated with self-reported Caucasian donors. The study was designed to test whether signatures of past pathogen exposure could be identified by cataloging public T cell receptors. The study used immunosequencing to profile the T cell repertoires of approximately 690 subjects and linked those repertoires to cytomegalovirus serostatus. A separate validation cohort of approximately 130 different subjects was used in addition to the roughly 720-subject first cohort. To predict cytomegalovirus infection status, the study brought together high-throughput TCR immunosequencing, statistical association of individual TCRs with disease status, and machine learning. To study patterns of TCR occurrence, a later analysis re-analyzed previously published TCR beta repertoires from 500 to 850 donors and added high-resolution HLA genotyping. Rather than drawing on any new phenotypic data, the later analysis identified candidate immune exposures from TCR beta sequences and the way those sequences occurred across donors. To decide whether each TCR beta V gene segment behaved as functional or pseudogenic, an earlier analysis of some 540 of the donors relied on high-throughput TCR beta sequencing. Alongside the repertoire data, information on donor age, sex, ethnicity and CMV serostatus was compiled. Genome-wide SNP genotypes for about 65% of the 666 donors were used in a later genetic analysis, which treated that subset as a discovery cohort. Every discovery cohort repertoire had been produced on one sequencing platform. Class I and class II HLA loci were covered by the typing at four-digit resolution. The number of donors typed differed by locus, with about 629-630 for A, B, C, DRB1 and DQB1, 522 for DQA1, about 610 for DPA1, and approximately 470 for DPB1. About five DR-DQ haplotypes were handled as single units for association and clustering because linkage in the cohort was strong. Among 300 to 500 genotyped donors of the cohort, an average of roughly 230,000 unique TCR beta nucleotide sequences was sequenced per donor, of which roughly 18% were non-productive.

On the study overall, not on this receptor specifically: According to a later analysis, parvovirus B19, influenza, CMV and Epstein-Barr virus appeared linked to several top co-occurrence clusters. The authors suggested that the approach could potentially be generalized to other disease states and immunological phenotypes. The 87-base-pair reads could not distinguish some IMGT-functional V segments, including TRBV6-2 and TRBV6-3, so those segments were excluded. Cytomegalovirus status was reported to be diagnosed by the classifier with high specificity and sensitivity in both the original and validation cohorts. In an earlier analysis of some 540 of the donors, most TCR beta V segments appeared in productive rearrangements about 90% or about 30% of the time, broadly matching IMGT annotations. When HLA alleles, especially DR and DQ, strongly co-occurred, attributing TCR associations to individual alleles was difficult. The study gave a list of 150 to 200 TCR beta chains associated with cytomegalovirus. A further reported finding was that TCR beta sequences accurately predicted the HLA-A and HLA-B alleles for most subjects in the first cohort. A later analysis found that TCR association rates varied across HLA loci, with DRB1 alleles showing the most associated TCRs and HLA-C alleles the fewest. Most TCR sequences were observed very rarely across donors, whereas some public TCRs were present in many individuals. Sequencing depth was assumed to be roughly uniform across donors in the presence/absence analyses, though that assumption may not hold. Linkage disequilibrium might explain the correlated functional status among segregating V segments, but an unknown experimental factor could not be ruled out. A few of the identified cytomegalovirus-associated TCR beta chains were confirmed in vitro to be specific for cytomegalovirus antigens. A later analysis found that HLA-associated TCR beta chains were more clonally expanded and had lower generation probabilities than equally common non-associated chains. Specific HLA alleles were associated with 18,000 or so TCR beta sequences at a false discovery rate of 0.05 in a later analysis. Because HLA typing was missing for some donors at each locus, association tests included only the typed subset. In a later genetic analysis, fewer N-insertions in productive TCRs were reported among donors in an Asian-associated ancestry cluster than the approximately 670-donor mean. Most CMV-associated TCR beta chains appeared to be HLA-restricted in a later analysis, and the HLA associations seemed to be driven largely by CMV exposure. Immune exposure information for the cohort was limited to CMV serostatus. A group of highly shared sequence variants was considered likely to be a technical artifact of the sequencing pipeline. The earlier analysis of some 540 of the donors excluded 15 to 20 rarely observed V segments, including chromosome 9 orphons, because counts were too low. V-gene and J-gene trimming of TCR beta chains was associated with a missense DCLRE1C variant in a later genetic analysis, and the association was replicated in an independent cohort. Only TCR beta chains were sequenced in this cohort, and the absence of alpha or paired-chain data limited detectable features.

What was sequenced was PBMCs. The V gene is TRBV15 and the J gene is TRBJ2-3; 8 bases in the junction line up with TRBD1. This receptor was taken from a man younger than 45 in good health and CMV-seropositive. The encoded CDR3 is CATSGDRGEADTQYF. The DNA is as follows: TGTGCCACCAGCGGAGACAGGGGCGAGGCAGATACGCAGTATTTT.